Below are 31 T cell receptor beta chains sequenced from a single sample in a study of T cell responses to AZD1222 COVID-19 vaccine. Assay: immunoSEQ multiplex PCR; the TCRdb copy retains only in-frame clones and omits some. The sample consists of roughly 150,000 clones, around 90% of them appearing once. This sample comprised peripheral blood, obtained 28 days after the second AZD1222 dose. Receptor source: an adult who received the AZD1222 COVID-19 vaccine.

This chain connects TRBV30 to TRBJ2-7; D call uncertain. The CDR3 runs 12 residues. Germline V gene data show CDR1 as GTSNPN and CDR2 as SVGIG (reference sequence). Trimming pared 0 bases from V and 9 bases from J, leaving 12 bases between. CDR3 DNA: TGTGCCTGGAGTGTACCGAGCTCGGCGCAGTACTTC. Translation: CAWSVPSSAQYF. The variable domain in full, with the rest retrieved from reference TRBV30 and TRBJ2-7, is SQTIHQWPATLVQPVGSPLSLECTVEGTSNPNLYWYRQAAGRGLQLLFYSVGIGQISSEVPQNLSASRPQDRQFILSSKKLLLSDSGFYLCAWSVPSSAQYFGPGTRLTVT.

CDR3 sequence (DNA): TGCGCCAGCAGCTTGACAGGGGGACCGAACACTGAAGCTTTCTTT. Translated, it gives CASSLTGGPNTEAFF. The genes are TRBV5-1 and TRBJ1-1; TRBD1 agrees at 8 bases. Germline CDR1 SGHRS, CDR2 YFSETQ. This CDR3 spans 15 amino acids. V dropped 1 base and J dropped 1; count of bases not matched to a gene: 3. The whole variable domain, remainder taken from reference TRBV5-1 and TRBJ1-1, is KAGVTQTPRYLIKTRGQQVTLSCSPISGHRSVSWYQQTPGQGLQFLFEYFSETQRNKGNFPGRFSGRQFSNSRSEMNVSTLELGDSALYLCASSLTGGPNTEAFFGQGTRLTVV.

This clone was seen a few times. This chain links TRBV9 with TRBJ1-1; 10 bases map to TRBD1. Germline assignment: CDR1 SGDLS and CDR2 YYNGEE. Germline trimming cut 7 bases from V and 4 bases from J; bases unmatched to any gene: 4. CDR3 length: 13 residues. The CDR3 here is CASGGQGSTEAFF. CDR3 nucleotides: TGTGCCAGCGGGGGACAGGGGAGCACTGAAGCTTTCTTT.

This chain joins TRBV28 and TRBJ2-1; D not certain. The CDR3 extends over 13 amino acids. Germline V CDR1 and CDR2: MDHEN, SYDVKM. V gave up 2 bases and J gave up 7 bases, with 9 bases separating them. The CDR3 here is CASSLSSVNEQFF. CDR3 sequence (DNA): TGTGCCAGCAGTTTAAGTAGTGTTAATGAGCAGTTCTTC.

Points on this clone: The same CDR3 is also encoded by other DNA sequences in this sample. This chain joins TRBV11-2 and TRBJ2-1; D gene unclear. Germline V CDR1 and CDR2: SGHAT, FQNNGV. The CDR3 has 15 amino acids. Trimming removed 1 base at V and 0 bases at J, with 7 bases between. The CDR3 spells CASSLGGSSYNEQFF. In DNA, the CDR3 is TGTGCCAGCAGCTTAGGGGGAAGCTCCTACAATGAGCAGTTCTTC.

This clone is medium-sized (0.01 to 0.1%) within its sample. The chain combines TRBV27 with TRBJ2-5; 7 bases fit TRBD1. This CDR3 spans 15 amino acids. The V and J ends lost 3 bases and 5 bases, in that order; junction bases with no gene match: 9. The germline V gene encodes CDR1 MNHEY and CDR2 SMNVEV (reference sequence). CDR3 bases: TGTGCCAGCAGTTTCTGGACAGGACGTGGGGAGACCCAGTACTTC. Its protein is CASSFWTGRGETQYF.

The chain combines TRBV6-5 with TRBJ2-3; D remains unclear. The V gene's germline CDR1 is MNHEY and CDR2 SVGAGI. V was clipped by 7 bases and J by 2 bases, with 13 bases between them. This CDR3 is 14 amino acids long. CDR3: CASMVGPNTDTQYF. The CDR3 nucleotides read TGTGCCAGCATGGTCGGGCCCAACACAGATACGCAGTATTTT.

The chain combines TRBV2 with TRBJ1-5; 9 bases fit TRBD1. This CDR3 contains 15 residues. V lost 3 bases, J lost 4 bases, and 4 bases stayed unmatched. The germline gives CDR1 SNHLY, CDR2 FYNNEI. The CDR3 sequence is CASSDVGQGNQPQHF. The CDR3 bases are TGTGCCAGCAGTGATGTAGGACAGGGGAATCAGCCCCAGCATTTT.

V is TRBV3-1 (or the pseudogene TRBV3-2) and J is TRBJ2-7; D is undetermined. Between the trimmed V and J ends, which lost 1 base and 1 base, there was a span of 8 bases. Germline CDR1 and CDR2: LGHDT and YNNKEL (reference sequence). CDR3 length equals 14 residues. CDR3 in DNA: TGTGCCAGCAGCCAAGGAGGCGGTTCCTACGAGCAGTACTTC. It translates to CASSQGGGSYEQYF.

CDR3 nucleotides: TGTGCCAGCCTGGGGGGAAACACCATATATTTT. Protein: CASLGGNTIYF. The V call is TRBV6-5, the J call TRBJ1-3; D call uncertain. The V gene's germline CDR1 is MNHEY and CDR2 SVGAGI. V lost 8 bases and J 4 bases, leaving 6 bases between the germline ends. CDR3 length equals 11 residues.

The V and J genes are TRBV4-1 and TRBJ1-3, with D maybe TRBD1 (5 bases). Germline V CDR1 and CDR2: MGHRA, YSYEKL. The V end lost 1 base, the J end lost 0 bases, and 22 bases lay between the germline ends. CDR3 size: 20 residues. CDR3 protein: CASSQGISGTNSYSGNTIYF. CDR3 sequence (DNA): TGCGCCAGCAGCCAAGGGATCTCCGGGACCAACTCTTACTCTGGAAACACCATATATTTT.

The chain couples TRBV3-1 (or the pseudogene TRBV3-2) to TRBJ1-1; D is unresolved. Trimming shortened V by 1 base and J by 1 base, and 10 bases separated the two germline ends. Germline V gives CDR1 LGHDT, CDR2 YNNKEL (reference sequence). The CDR3 sequence is 15 residues long. The CDR3 coding sequence is TGTGCCAGCAGCCAAGTAGACGGAAAGAACACTGAAGCTTTCTTT. Amino acid sequence: CASSQVDGKNTEAFF.

This clone was counted a few times. The genes are TRBV7-9 and TRBJ1-2; TRBD1 matches 10 bases. The CDR3 is 15 amino acids. The trim removed 7 bases at V and 2 bases at J, leaving 7 bases unmatched. The germline gives CDR1 SEHNR, CDR2 FQNEAQ (reference sequence). The CDR3: CASTERQGANYGYTF. In DNA form, the CDR3 reads TGTGCCAGCACCGAGAGACAGGGGGCGAACTATGGCTACACCTTC. The full variable domain, completed using reference TRBV7-9 and TRBJ1-2, is DTGVSQNPRHKITKRGQNVTFRCDPISEHNRLYWYRQTLGQGPEFLTYFQNEAQLEKSRLLSDRFSAERPKGSFSTLEIQRTEQGDSAMYLCASTERQGANYGYTFGSGTRLTVV.

The chain combines TRBV2 with TRBJ1-6, with TRBD1 matching over 9 bases. Germline V gene sequence: CDR1 SNHLY, CDR2 FYNNEI. With V trimmed by 7 bases and J by 3 bases, 4 bases remained unmatched. The CDR3 is made up of 15 amino acids. For the CDR3, the DNA is TGTGCCAGCATTACGGACAGGGGCTATAATTCACCCCTCCACTTT. The encoded protein is CASITDRGYNSPLHF.

This clone showed up just once. The chain combines TRBV6-6 with TRBJ1-1; D not resolved. Per germline, CDR1 MNHNY and CDR2 SVGAGI (reference sequence). This CDR3 contains 14 residues. Trimming shortened V by 0 bases and J by 11 bases, and 16 bases separated the two germline ends. CDR3: CASSYSTKETEAFF. The CDR3 DNA follows: TGTGCCAGCAGTTACTCGACCAAGGAGACGGAGGCTTTCTTT.

Written as DNA, the CDR3 is TGCGCCAGCAGCCTTACGGCGACCGCTAGCTCCTACGAGCAGTACTTC. Protein product: CASSLTATASSYEQYF. This chain links TRBV5-1 with TRBJ2-7, with D hard to call. V was pared by 4 bases and J by 0 bases, with 17 bases between. Looked up from germline, CDR1 is SGHRS and CDR2 is YFSETQ. This CDR3 is 16 amino acids long. The full variable domain, with the rest looked up from reference TRBV5-1 and TRBJ2-7, is KAGVTQTPRYLIKTRGQQVTLSCSPISGHRSVSWYQQTPGQGLQFLFEYFSETQRNKGNFPGRFSGRQFSNSRSEMNVSTLELGDSALYLCASSLTATASSYEQYFGPGTRLTVT.

The chain joins TRBV6-5 to TRBJ1-2, with a weak D call TRBD1 (6 bases). V lost 8 bases and J 0 bases, leaving 13 bases between the germline ends. The CDR3 runs to 14 residues. Germline CDR1 reads MNHEY; CDR2 reads SVGAGI. As DNA, the CDR3 is TGTGCCAGCCAAACCGGGACATCTAACTATGGCTACACCTTC. Encoded protein: CASQTGTSNYGYTF.

The chain combines TRBV6-5 with TRBJ1-5; D might be TRBD1 (5 bases). Trimming stripped 5 bases from V and 0 bases from J, with 8 bases between. This CDR3 comprises 14 residues. In germline, CDR1 is MNHEY, CDR2 SVGAGI. CDR3 region: CASSRGDSNQPQHF. Written as DNA, the CDR3 is TGTGCCAGCAGTCGGGGGGATAGCAATCAGCCCCAGCATTTT.

CDR3 residues: CASSWRTGRIFF. The DNA of the CDR3 is TGTGCCAGTAGTTGGCGGACAGGGCGAATATTCTTT. The rearrangement links TRBV19 to TRBJ1-1, with 8 bases identical to TRBD1. V was clipped by 5 bases and J by 14 bases; unmatched bases: 10. Germline V gene sequence: CDR1 LNHDA, CDR2 SQIVND (reference sequence). This CDR3 is 12 amino acids long.

The chain joins TRBV6-5 to TRBJ1-6; TRBD1 agrees at 7 bases. The CDR3 runs 15 residues. Germline values: CDR1 MNHEY, CDR2 SVGAGI. The ends lost 7 bases at V and 9 bases at J; junction bases unmatched: 12. This CDR3 is CASTLQGSLGSPLHF. The CDR3 nucleotides read TGTGCCAGCACCCTACAGGGGAGTCTCGGTTCACCCCTCCACTTT.

The chain joins TRBV19 to TRBJ1-5, with D unresolved. The V gene lost 4 bases and the J gene lost 6 bases, with 16 bases spanning the gap. Germline V gene sequence: CDR1 LNHDA, CDR2 SQIVND (reference sequence). This CDR3 is 15 amino acids long. CDR3 in DNA: TGTGCCAGTAGTAGGGTAGGGCTAGCCACTCAGCCCCAGCATTTT. It encodes CASSRVGLATQPQHF.

A single count supports this clone. This chain joins TRBV6-6 and TRBJ1-6; D uncertain. Germline CDR1 MNHNY, CDR2 SVGAGI (reference sequence). V was pared by 6 bases and J by 10 bases, with 19 bases between. The CDR3 sequence is 15 residues long. This chain's CDR3 is CASRQTGSGRSPLHF. In nucleotides, the CDR3 is TGTGCCAGCAGACAAACGGGCAGCGGTAGGTCACCCCTCCACTTT.

This clone was observed many times. The rearrangement joins TRBV6-5 to TRBJ1-5; 7 positions match TRBD1. In germline, CDR1 is MNHEY, CDR2 SVGAGI. The J segment lost 7 bases and the V segment lost 7 bases, leaving 13 bases of the junction unmatched. The CDR3 extends over 15 amino acids. DNA of the CDR3: TGTGCCAGCACACTTCACAGGGGTGGACGCCAGCCCCAGCATTTT. Translated: CASTLHRGGRQPQHF.

Comments on this clone: Other DNA sequences in this specimen translate into the identical CDR3. This chain joins TRBV5-1 and TRBJ2-3, with a possible D match to TRBD2 (5 bases). The V gene lost 1 base and the J gene lost 0 bases, with 12 bases spanning the gap. CDR1 is SGHRS, CDR2 YFSETQ, per germline. The CDR3 runs 16 residues. The CDR3 sequence: CASSLLSGTSTDTQYF. DNA of the CDR3: TGCGCCAGCAGCTTGCTAAGCGGCACTAGCACAGATACGCAGTATTTT.

The rearrangement uses TRBV29-1 and TRBJ1-4; 10 bases are shared with TRBD1. CDR1 and CDR2 (germline): SQVTM, ANQGSEA. The junction had 16 bases not matched to a gene; V was cut back by 5 bases and J by 7 bases. The CDR3 loop spans 17 amino acids. CDR3 DNA sequence: TGCAGCGTTACCCTGACAGGGGGCGGGAGGAATTTTGAAAAACTGTTTTTT. Its translation: CSVTLTGGGRNFEKLFF.

The J gene is TRBJ1-2, the V gene TRBV5-6; D not resolved. From germline, CDR1 is SGHDT and CDR2 YYEEEE. The CDR3 is made up of 14 amino acids. V shed 2 bases and J shed 5 bases, with 13 bases lying between them. The CDR3 DNA follows: TGTGCCAGCAGCTTAGGTAGGGCTCGTTATGGCTACACCTTC. This translates into CASSLGRARYGYTF. Looking up the rest from reference TRBV5-6 and TRBJ1-2 gives the full variable domain: DAGVTQSPTHLIKTRGQQVTLRCSPKSGHDTVSWYQQALGQGPQFIFQYYEEEERQRGNFPDRFSGHQFPNYSSELNVNALLLGDSALYLCASSLGRARYGYTFGSGTRLTVV.

The V gene is TRBV19, the J gene TRBJ2-1; no clear D gene. Germline assignment: CDR1 LNHDA and CDR2 SQIVND (reference sequence). Between the trimmed V and J ends, which lost 5 bases and 7 bases, there was a span of 12 bases. The CDR3 runs 13 residues. CDR3 region: CASSDIAYNEQFF. For the CDR3, the DNA is TGTGCCAGTAGTGATATAGCTTATAATGAGCAGTTCTTC.

This chain links TRBV6-1 with TRBJ2-3; 14 bases align to TRBD2. The trim removed 6 bases at V and 4 bases at J, leaving 3 bases unmatched. Germline V gene data show CDR1 as MNHNS and CDR2 as SASEGT. The CDR3 has 15 amino acids. CDR3 loop: CASRGTSGRSDTQYF. The DNA for the CDR3 is TGTGCCAGCAGAGGGACTAGCGGGAGATCAGATACGCAGTATTTT.

The chain is built from TRBV20-1 and TRBJ1-2, with unresolved D. V lost 3 bases and J lost 2, with 7 bases in between. This CDR3 comprises 12 residues. Germline loops: CDR1 DFQATT, CDR2 SNEGSKA (reference sequence). The CDR3 DNA reads as TGCAGTGCTAGTTTGGGGAACTATGGCTACACCTTC. Its protein is CSASLGNYGYTF.

The chain uses TRBV6-2 or TRBV6-3 and TRBJ1-5; D call uncertain. The CDR3 length is 15 residues. V shed 3 bases and J shed 1 base, with 10 bases lying between them. In germline, CDR1 is MNHEY, CDR2 SVGEGT. CDR3 DNA sequence: TGTGCCAGCAGTTATGTTGGGCAGAGCAATCAGCCCCAGCATTTT. Translating gives CASSYVGQSNQPQHF.

V is TRBV7-3 and J is TRBJ2-7; TRBD1 agrees at 12 bases. Germline CDR1 reads SGHTA; CDR2 reads FQGTGA. V lost 5 bases, J lost 4 bases, and 9 bases stayed unmatched. This CDR3 contains 16 residues. The CDR3 bases are TGTGCCAGCAGCCCCGGGACAGGGGGCGTGCGGTACGAGCAGTACTTC. Amino acid sequence: CASSPGTGGVRYEQYF.